The clone carrying this T cell receptor (beta chain) is classed as medium-sized (0.01 to 0.1%) by frequency. Its antigen is still unknown. Germline CDR1 SEHNR, CDR2 FQNEAQ (reference sequence). This CDR3 comprises 16 residues. This specimen belongs to a study of CXCR3-negative and CXCR3-positive naive CD8 T cells. On the study more broadly: Some 150 million TRB reads were obtained overall (about 1.5 +/- 0.3 million per library). Study outcomes and limitations: Cryopreserved PBMCs had partly decreased CXCR3 expression; fresh PBMCs were used in most assays. Comparably high diversity was seen in both naive subsets, and much lower diversity in memory CD8+ cells. Comparison of naive CXCR3-negative and CXCR3-positive cells revealed similar TRBV-TRBJ usage, while memory cells differed.

UMI labels and 5' RACE were used to prepare the TRB cDNA libraries. For each CDR3 protein, TCRdb gives one entry from its re-call of the 5' RACE reads, without DNA. There are roughly 30,000 distinct CDR3 sequences in the sample, with about a tenth held by the top ten. What was sequenced was memory CD8+ T cells from blood. The chain employs TRBV7-9 and TRBJ2-2; the D call from TCRdb, TRBD2, cannot be confirmed without DNA. This sequence originates from a human donor in good health. Some clones in this sample may be carry-over from other donors' samples. CDR3 protein: CASRESVGANTGELFF.